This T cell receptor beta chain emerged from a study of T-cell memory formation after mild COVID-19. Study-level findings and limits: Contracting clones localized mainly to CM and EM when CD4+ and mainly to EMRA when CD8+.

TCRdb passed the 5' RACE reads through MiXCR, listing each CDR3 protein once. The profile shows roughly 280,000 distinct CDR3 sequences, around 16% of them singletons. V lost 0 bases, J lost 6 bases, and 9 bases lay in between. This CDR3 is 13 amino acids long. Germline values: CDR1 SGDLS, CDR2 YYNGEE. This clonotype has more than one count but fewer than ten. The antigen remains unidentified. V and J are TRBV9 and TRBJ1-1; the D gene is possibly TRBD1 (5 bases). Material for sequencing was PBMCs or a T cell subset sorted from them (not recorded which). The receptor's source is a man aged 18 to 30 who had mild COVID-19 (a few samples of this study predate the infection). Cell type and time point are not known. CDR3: CASSVDHRPEAFF. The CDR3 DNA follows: TGTGCCAGCAGCGTAGATCACAGGCCTGAAGCTTTCTTT.